This T cell receptor (beta chain) was obtained from a study of blood T cell repertoires in COVID-19. In the study overall: There were acute and convalescent COVID-19 samples, and they came from the United States, Italy and Spain. Sources were T cells, B-cell-depleted T cells, or PBMCs; the material itself was cDNA or gDNA.

The germline gives CDR1 KGHDR, CDR2 SFDVKD. The CDR3 loop spans 15 amino acids. J was trimmed by 1 base and V by 4 bases; bases with no gene match: 4. Per the study methods: Reference gene primer amplification in the assay estimated nucleated cell counts. Here immunoSEQ multiplex PCR was the method, and the copy in TCRdb shows in-frame clones only, minus some. For V, J and clone size, that table is used; D and trimming come from the DNA. The sample shows under 120,000 clones, roughly four fifths of them seen only once. Sequencing was carried out using peripheral blood. The clonotype originates from a man aged 65-85 years with active or convalescent COVID-19. The chain uses TRBV24-1 and TRBJ2-3, with 7 bases aligning to TRBD1. CDR3 nucleotides: TGTGCCACCAGTGACCCCGGACAGGGCACAGATACGCAGTATTTT. Translating gives CATSDPGQGTDTQYF.